This T cell receptor beta chain was observed in a study of control samples from healthy donors and cancer patients. Assay: immunoSEQ multiplex PCR; the TCRdb copy retains only in-frame clones and omits some. The table includes about 77,000 clones, 85% to 95% detected once. The CDR3 totals 16 residues. Unmatched junction bases numbered 6, after V lost 0 bases and J lost 5 bases. Germline CDR1 LGHDT, CDR2 YNNKEL (reference sequence). A single count supports this clone. This TCR was recovered from a woman aged 55 to 70 in good health. The rearrangement links TRBV3-1 (or the pseudogene TRBV3-2) to TRBJ2-7, with 11 bases aligning to TRBD2. The specimen was blood. The CDR3 DNA is TGTGCCAGCAGCCAAGAAGGGACTAGCGGACGGAACGAGCAGTACTTC. This gives the protein CASSQEGTSGRNEQYF.